This is a list of T cell receptor beta chains from one sample in a study of T cell changes during pregnancy in multiple sclerosis. Sequenced by immunoSEQ multiplex PCR; TCRdb stores in-frame clones only, minus some. Of some 99,000 clones listed, roughly 94% are singletons. Material: peripheral blood, obtained after pregnancy. These receptors came from a female donor in good health, enrolled as a control in a pregnancy study. CDR3s include the opening cysteine and the closing phenylalanine or tryptophan. D genes are given only for firm matches. Expanded clones are given a class, and other clones once, few, many or no size at all.

J gene: TRBJ1-4; V gene: TRBV11-2; D gene: NA; clone size: NA; CDR3 DNA: TGTGCCAGCAGGGTTTGGGTGGGGGGGAATGAAAAACTGTTTTTT; CDR3 protein: CASRVWVGGNEKLFF
J gene: TRBJ2-6; V gene: TRBV5-1; D gene: TRBD1; clone size: NA; CDR3 DNA: TGCGCCAGCAGCTTGAATACCGGGACAGGGCTTAGTCCTGGGGCCAACGTCCTGACTTTC; CDR3 protein: CASSLNTGTGLSPGANVLTF
J gene: TRBJ1-1; V gene: TRBV7-9; D gene: TRBD1; clone size: NA; CDR3 DNA: TGTGCCAGCAGCTTGGACAGGGGTTTGAGCACTGAAGCTTTCTTT; CDR3 protein: CASSLDRGLSTEAFF
J gene: TRBJ2-1; V gene: TRBV7-3; D gene: NA; clone size: NA; CDR3 DNA: TGTGCCAGCAGCTTAACAGGGGGCGCGGGATTTTCCTACAATGAGCAGTTCTTC; CDR3 protein: CASSLTGGAGFSYNEQFF
J gene: TRBJ1-4; V gene: TRBV4-2; D gene: TRBD1; clone size: NA; CDR3 DNA: TGTGCCAGCAGCCAAGATGCCGGGACAGGGTTGGTGAGGGCAAAACTGTTTTTT; CDR3 protein: CASSQDAGTGLVRAKLFF
J gene: TRBJ2-2; V gene: TRBV6-4; D gene: TRBD2; clone size: many; CDR3 DNA: TGTGCCAGCAGTGACTCTAGCGGGAGCACCGGGGAGCTGTTTTTT; CDR3 protein: CASSDSSGSTGELFF
J gene: TRBJ2-5; V gene: TRBV4-2; D gene: TRBD1; clone size: NA; CDR3 DNA: TGTGCCAGCAGCCCCCTGAGTAGAACAGGGGGCTCCCTCTACGACCAAGAGACCCAGTACTTC; CDR3 protein: CASSPLSRTGGSLYDQETQYF
J gene: TRBJ2-5; V gene: TRBV11-3; D gene: TRBD1; clone size: once; CDR3 DNA: TGTGCCAGCAGCTCCGACAGGGGTAAATCGGAGACCCAGTACTTC; CDR3 protein: CASSSDRGKSETQYF
J gene: TRBJ1-5; V gene: TRBV4-1; D gene: NA; clone size: NA; CDR3 DNA: TGCGCCAGCAGCCAGGAACGGGACTTCGGCAATCAGCCCCAGCATTTT; CDR3 protein: CASSQERDFGNQPQHF
J gene: TRBJ2-5; V gene: TRBV5-6; D gene: NA; clone size: NA; CDR3 DNA: TGTGCCAGCAGCTTTTTATCTGGGGGGAAAGAGACCCAGTACTTC; CDR3 protein: CASSFLSGGKETQYF
J gene: TRBJ1-5; V gene: TRBV10-3; D gene: NA; clone size: NA; CDR3 DNA: TGTGCCATCACGTGTCTAGAGGGATACCTTTGTCAGCCCCAGCATTTT; CDR3 protein: CAITCLEGYLCQPQHF
J gene: TRBJ1-1; V gene: TRBV9; D gene: NA; clone size: NA; CDR3 DNA: TGTGCCAGCAGCCCCCCCGGCACTGAAGCTTTCTTT; CDR3 protein: CASSPPGTEAFF
J gene: TRBJ2-7; V gene: TRBV7-8; D gene: TRBD2; clone size: NA; CDR3 DNA: TGTGCCAGCAGCTTCTACGCCGGGACTAGCGGTCTGTACGAGCAGTACTTC; CDR3 protein: CASSFYAGTSGLYEQYF
J gene: TRBJ1-2; V gene: TRBV5-1; D gene: TRBD1; clone size: NA; CDR3 DNA: TGCGCCAGCAGCTCCACAGGGGGTGACTATGGCTACACCTTC; CDR3 protein: CASSSTGGDYGYTF
J gene: TRBJ1-6; V gene: TRBV6-6; D gene: NA; clone size: NA; CDR3 DNA: TGTGCCAGCAGTTACTCGAAGGACAACGCCTCACCCCTCCACTTT; CDR3 protein: CASSYSKDNASPLHF
J gene: TRBJ1-2; V gene: TRBV11-3; D gene: NA; clone size: NA; CDR3 DNA: TGTGCCAGCAGCTTAGTTTCCGGGACAACTACTCAGTATGGCTACACCTTC; CDR3 protein: CASSLVSGTTTQYGYTF
J gene: TRBJ2-5; V gene: TRBV28; D gene: NA; clone size: NA; CDR3 DNA: TGTGCCAGCAGTTTGGCGGGGTGGAGGGAGACCCAGTACTTC; CDR3 protein: CASSLAGWRETQYF
J gene: TRBJ1-1; V gene: TRBV19; D gene: NA; clone size: NA; CDR3 DNA: TGTGCCAGTAGTGTCCGTAAGAACACTGAAGCTTTCTTT; CDR3 protein: CASSVRKNTEAFF
J gene: TRBJ2-5; V gene: TRBV5-4; D gene: TRBD2; clone size: NA; CDR3 DNA: TGTGCCAGCAGCCCGGGGACTAGCGGAATCCAAGAGACCCAGTACTTC; CDR3 protein: CASSPGTSGIQETQYF
J gene: TRBJ2-3; V gene: TRBV9; D gene: NA; clone size: NA; CDR3 DNA: TGTGCCAGCAGCCCTACAGGGGCCCGGGGGACAGATACGCAGTATTTT; CDR3 protein: CASSPTGARGTDTQYF
J gene: TRBJ1-5; V gene: TRBV28; D gene: NA; clone size: NA; CDR3 DNA: TGTGCCAGCAGTTTGGGGGCTCTAAGGAGCAATCAGCCCCAGCATTTT; CDR3 protein: CASSLGALRSNQPQHF
J gene: TRBJ2-7; V gene: TRBV5-1; D gene: TRBD2; clone size: NA; CDR3 DNA: TGCGCCAGCAGCTTGGCCGGCGGGGGAGGGTACGAGCAGTACTTC; CDR3 protein: CASSLAGGGGYEQYF
J gene: TRBJ2-1; V gene: TRBV28; D gene: TRBD2; clone size: NA; CDR3 DNA: TGTGCCAGCAACTCTGGACTAGAATACAATGAGCAGTTCTTC; CDR3 protein: CASNSGLEYNEQFF
J gene: TRBJ2-7; V gene: TRBV5-1; D gene: NA; clone size: once; CDR3 DNA: TGCGCCAGCAGCTTGCTAGAGACCTACGAGCAGTACTTC; CDR3 protein: CASSLLETYEQYF
J gene: TRBJ2-7; V gene: TRBV13; D gene: TRBD2; clone size: NA; CDR3 DNA: TGTGCCAGCAGATTATCGGCTAGCGGGAGGGACGAGCAGTACTTC; CDR3 protein: CASRLSASGRDEQYF
J gene: TRBJ1-5; V gene: TRBV6-5; D gene: NA; clone size: NA; CDR3 DNA: TGTGCCAGCAGTCCGCAACAGGGTCCCCAGCATTTT; CDR3 protein: CASSPQQGPQHF